The source of this T cell receptor (beta chain) is a study of T cell responses to AZD1222 COVID-19 vaccine (dated by TCRdb to the early 2020s). Regarding the research as a whole: AZD1222 recipients whose second dose came at about 4 weeks and those whose second dose came at about 12 weeks were combined into one group, since spike-specific TCR depth and breadth did not differ between the two schedules. Trial participants were enrolled by age into 18-55, 56-69 and 70-plus year subgroups, with 148, 28 and 57 TCR-sequenced participants respectively. A total of just over 230 trial participants underwent TCR sequencing, of whom 207 received two doses of AZD1222 and around 25 received two doses of the MenACWY control vaccine. What the research found in general, with its limitations: Participants were mostly white British, with more females than males. The authors suggested clonal diversity may have been underestimated. In the small 56-69-year group, the increase in depth fell short of significance, most likely because of low power. Spike-specific TCR breadth and depth rose significantly after two AZD1222 doses compared with day 0 and with MenACWY recipients. Because no day 14 peak-response samples were available, the repertoires could be characterized only after the peak T cell response. Conclusions about previously exposed vaccinees were limited because only a handful of AZD1222 recipients were SARS-CoV-2 seropositive at baseline. Vaccine-associated CD4 TCRs spanned the whole spike protein, with dominant responses in regions 160-218 and 743-854. Nearly half of unique spike-specific TCRs reportedly recognized epitopes outside regions mutated in the B.1.351 and B.1.1.7 variants.

The CDR3 regions of human TCRbeta chains were analyzed by immunosequencing. For the original study's pipeline: Repertoire TCRs were matched against a reference library of SARS-CoV-2-specific TCRs generated with the MIRA antigen-specificity platform. Breadth was defined as the fraction of unique TCRs that were SARS-CoV-2-associated, and depth was defined as the fraction of total T cells that were SARS-CoV-2-associated. Using the MIRA data, every spike-specific TCR was mapped to the spike region that the TCR reacted to and assigned to either a CD4 or a CD8 class. Log10-transformed breadth and depth values were compared by one-way ANOVA with Sidak's multiple comparisons tests. Entries here come from immuneACCESS through TCRdb and include only in-frame sequences with V and J called. Some clones fail to appear in such tables; in the studies checked, an unresolved V gene covers under half of the shortfall, and the cause of the remainder is unknown. That table gives V, J and clone size, and the DNA gave D and trimming. Within this sample are some 160,000 clones, with around 94% of them counted one time only. 0.7% to 0.9% of the sample goes to the ten largest clones.

In light of the paper, this sample's time point label describes: baseline before first vaccination. Samples from vaccinated people were obtained from the UK trials COV001 and COV002, which included a single-blind randomized controlled phase 2/3 trial of AZD1222 (ChAdOx1 nCoV-19) in healthy adults. For TCRbeta chain sequencing, PBMC samples were collected from trial participants at day 0 and at day 28 after the second dose. Remarks on this clone: Its antigen is unknown. No qualities accompany the bases; no much larger clone lies one base away.

The TCR originated in an adult in good health. Sequencing used peripheral blood, obtained on day 0 of AZD1222 vaccination.

The DNA reads TGTGCCAGTAGTATAGCGGGGGCCAAAAACATTCAGTACTTC. The resulting protein is CASSIAGAKNIQYF. The rearranged segments are TRBV19 and TRBJ2-4; the best D guess is TRBD2, with 5 bases matching. The germline V gene (reference sequence) yields LNHDA for CDR1 and SQIVND for CDR2. Measured from the cysteine to the phenylalanine, the CDR3 is 14 residues long. Kept here is only the CDR3 DNA, which spans 42 bases and is read in frame from base 1. V gives up 1 base and J gives up 1 base, and the segment between their germline ends measures 5 bases.